The 30 T cell receptor beta chains given below trace back to one sample, sequenced in a study of blood T cell repertoires in COVID-19. Data came from immunoSEQ multiplex PCR; TCRdb stores just in-frame clones and leaves some out. The sample contains roughly 150,000 clones, almost 80% of which appear only once. Sequencing was carried out using peripheral blood. Receptors originate from a man aged 60-69 years who had recovered from COVID-19.

DNA for the CDR3: TGTGCCAGCAGCCCCTCCCTCTCTGGAAACACCATATATTTT. As protein: CASSPSLSGNTIYF. The chain combines TRBV7-2 with TRBJ1-3; no clear D gene. The germline V gene encodes CDR1 SGHTA and CDR2 FQGNSA. The V end lost 5 bases, the J end lost 0 bases, and 8 bases lay between the germline ends. The CDR3 sequence is 14 residues long.

The J gene is TRBJ2-6, the V gene TRBV28; D is unresolved. This CDR3 comprises 16 residues. CDR1 MDHEN and CDR2 SYDVKM come from the germline V gene. V lost 4 bases, J lost 0 bases, and 10 bases lay in between. The CDR3 spells CASSSAGASGANVLTF. In nucleotides, the CDR3 is TGTGCCAGCAGTTCCGCAGGTGCCTCTGGGGCCAACGTCCTGACTTTC.

The chain employs TRBV5-6 and TRBJ2-5; D might be TRBD2 (5 bases). Trimming cost V 2 bases and J 3 bases, with 17 bases left between them. This CDR3 has 16 amino acids. The germline V gene encodes CDR1 SGHDT and CDR2 YYEEEE. The CDR3: CASSFGFGDGEETQYF. Written as DNA, the CDR3 is TGTGCCAGCAGCTTTGGGTTCGGGGATGGGGAAGAGACCCAGTACTTC.

The CDR3 loop is CASSLPGQGGETQYF. The CDR3 DNA is TGTGCCAGCAGTTTGCCGGGACAGGGAGGAGAGACCCAGTACTTC. The chain is built from TRBV28 and TRBJ2-5; 9 nucleotides agree with TRBD1. V lost 3 bases, J lost 4 bases, and 6 bases stayed unmatched. In germline, CDR1 is MDHEN, CDR2 SYDVKM. CDR3 length equals 15 residues.

The chain combines TRBV11-3 with TRBJ1-4; 9 bases align to TRBD1. Trimming at V came to 1 base and at J to 5 bases, leaving 2 bases not matched to a gene. The germline V gene has CDR1 SGHNT and CDR2 YENEEA. This CDR3 region has 15 residues. The CDR3 sequence is CASSLAGTGNEKLFF. CDR3 coding DNA: TGTGCCAGCAGCTTAGCCGGGACAGGGAATGAAAAACTGTTTTTT.

The CDR3 loop is CASSLQGSSYEQYF. The DNA for the CDR3 is TGTGCCAGCAGCTTACAGGGTAGCTCCTACGAGCAGTACTTC. V is TRBV11-2 and J is TRBJ2-7, with D possibly being TRBD1 (5 bases). Trimming took 2 bases from V and 0 from J, leaving 8 bases between them. The CDR3 contains 14 residues. Germline CDR1 reads SGHAT; CDR2 reads FQNNGV. The complete variable domain, with remaining parts taken from reference TRBV11-2 and TRBJ2-7, reads EAGVAQSPRYKIIEKRQSVAFWCNPISGHATLYWYQQILGQGPKLLIQFQNNGVVDDSQLPKDRFSAERLKGVDSTLKIQPAKLEDSAVYLCASSLQGSSYEQYFGPGTRLTVT.

This clone has more than one count but fewer than ten. The chain carries TRBV28 and TRBJ2-1, with 12 bases aligning to TRBD2. V lost 7 bases and J lost 7; bases outside the gene matches: 8. This CDR3 is built from 15 residues. CDR1 is MDHEN and CDR2 is SYDVKM in the germline V gene. In nucleotides, the CDR3 is TGTGCCAGCACCTTCCTAGCGGGAGGGGGGAATGAGCAGTTCTTC. Translated, it gives CASTFLAGGGNEQFF.

The sample holds one count of this clone. The rearrangement links TRBV7-2 to TRBJ1-5, with no clear D. Germline CDR1 SGHTA, CDR2 FQGNSA. V was pared by 5 bases and J by 7 bases, with 18 bases between. The CDR3 covers 15 residues. In DNA, the CDR3 is TGTGCCAGCAGCCTCCTGGTCGACGCGGGACAGCCCCAGCATTTT. It encodes CASSLLVDAGQPQHF.

This chain links TRBV30 with TRBJ2-7; 8 bases are shared with TRBD1. The CDR3 totals 13 residues. Germline V gene lookup returns CDR1 GTSNPN and CDR2 SVGIG (reference sequence). V lost 1 base and J lost 3; bases outside the gene matches: 2. The CDR3 DNA reads TGTGCCTGGAGTGCCGGACAGGGCTACGAGCAGTACTTC. It is translated as CAWSAGQGYEQYF.

The chain carries TRBV19 and TRBJ1-5, with 8 bases identical to TRBD1. The germline CDR1 and CDR2 sequences are LNHDA and SQIVND (reference sequence). J gave up 4 bases and V 9 bases, and 14 bases lay outside the gene matches. The CDR3 runs 16 residues. CDR3 sequence: CASEQGGRGLNQPQHF. As DNA, the CDR3 is TGTGCCAGCGAACAGGGGGGCAGGGGGCTTAATCAGCCCCAGCATTTT.

CDR3 DNA sequence: TGTGCCAGCACTAGGACAGGGCTCTACGAGCAGTACTTC. Translated, it gives CASTRTGLYEQYF. This chain uses TRBV6-5 with TRBJ2-7; TRBD1 matches 8 bases. Germline V gene data show CDR1 as MNHEY and CDR2 as SVGAGI. This CDR3 spans 13 amino acids. V lost 7 bases to trimming and J lost 3 bases; unmatched junction nucleotides: 5.

The CDR3 DNA sequence: TGTGCCAGCAGCTCGCCGGGGACAGGGGAGGCTGAAGCTTTCTTT. It codes for CASSSPGTGEAEAFF. V is TRBV5-4 and J is TRBJ1-1; TRBD1 matches at 10 bases. This CDR3 spans 15 amino acids. V was clipped by 3 bases and J by 6 bases; unmatched bases: 8. Germline assignment: CDR1 SGHNT and CDR2 YYREEE (reference sequence). The full variable domain, completed using reference TRBV5-4 and TRBJ1-1, is ETGVTQSPTHLIKTRGQQVTLRCSSQSGHNTVSWYQQALGQGPQFIFQYYREEENGRGNFPPRFSGLQFPNYSSELNVNALELDDSALYLCASSSPGTGEAEAFFGQGTRLTVV.

This chain joins TRBV29-1 and TRBJ2-3, with 7 nucleotides matching TRBD2. Trimming cost V 4 bases and J 4 bases; bases outside gene matches: 20. The V gene's germline CDR1 is SQVTM and CDR2 ANQGSEA. This CDR3 contains 18 residues. The CDR3 region has the DNA TGCAGCGTTGTCGCAGAAGATGGCGGGAGAATAACGGCAGATACGCAGTATTTT. As protein: CSVVAEDGGRITADTQYF.

This clone was counted a few times. V and J are TRBV6-6 and TRBJ1-1; D gene uncertain. The CDR3 sequence is 15 residues long. The V end lost 6 bases, the J end lost 4 bases, and 18 bases lay between the germline ends. Germline loops: CDR1 MNHNY, CDR2 SVGAGI (reference sequence). CDR3 nucleotide sequence: TGTGCCAGCAGCCCCGAGGGCGCCAGGTCCACTGAAGCTTTCTTT. Translating it yields CASSPEGARSTEAFF.

V usage is TRBV11-3 and J usage is TRBJ2-1, with TRBD2 as a possible D gene (6 bases). V was cut by 3 bases and J by 6 bases, with 9 bases left in between. Germline CDR1 reads SGHNT; CDR2 reads YENEEA. The CDR3 consists of 13 residues. The CDR3 DNA reads as TGTGCCAGCAGCTTGGGACTGATCAATGAGCAGTTCTTC. Its protein is CASSLGLINEQFF.

The chain uses TRBV28 and TRBJ2-7, with a weak D call TRBD1 (8 bases). Germline values: CDR1 MDHEN, CDR2 SYDVKM. The ends were cut back, 2 bases at V and 4 bases at J, with 12 bases in the middle. There are 14 residues in the CDR3. The DNA of the CDR3 is TGTGCCAGCAGTTTACGGGGGGACAGGTACGAGCAGTACTTC. As protein: CASSLRGDRYEQYF.

The chain carries TRBV3-1 (or the pseudogene TRBV3-2) and TRBJ1-1; D is possibly TRBD1 (5 bases). In germline, CDR1 is LGHDT, CDR2 YNNKEL (reference sequence). Trimming removed 10 bases at V and 4 bases at J, with 13 bases between. The CDR3 contains 12 residues. CDR3 amino acids: CATRRGGTEAFF. The CDR3, as DNA: TGTGCCACCCGGCGGGGGGGCACTGAAGCTTTCTTT.

The V gene is TRBV11-2, the J gene TRBJ2-3; perhaps TRBD2 as D (5 bases). Trimming removed 4 bases at V and 1 base at J, with 12 bases between. The CDR3 runs to 15 residues. Per germline, CDR1 SGHAT and CDR2 FQNNGV. The DNA of the CDR3 is TGTGCCAGCAGCTCCGGTGAGGGCCGCACAGATACGCAGTATTTT. Translating it yields CASSSGEGRTDTQYF.

The chain employs TRBV28 and TRBJ2-7; TRBD1 matches 8 bases. Losses at the gene ends were 6 bases for V and 0 bases for J; bases not matched to a gene: 1. Germline lookup yields CDR1 MDHEN and CDR2 SYDVKM. CDR3 length: 13 amino acids. The DNA of the CDR3 is TGTGCCAGCAGCAGGGGGCACTCCTACGAGCAGTACTTC. Amino acids: CASSRGHSYEQYF.

This chain uses TRBV7-3 with TRBJ2-3, with a possible D match to TRBD2 (6 bases). CDR3 length: 15 residues. The ends were cut back, 5 bases at V and 1 base at J, with 13 bases in the middle. The V gene's germline CDR1 is SGHTA and CDR2 FQGTGA. CDR3 loop: CASSPTGLRTDTQYF. The CDR3 DNA reads as TGTGCCAGCAGCCCAACGGGACTTCGCACAGATACGCAGTATTTT.

The V gene is TRBV27, the J gene TRBJ2-1; no clear D gene. From germline, CDR1 is MNHEY and CDR2 SMNVEV (reference sequence). Trimming left V 3 bases short and J 7 bases short, with 19 bases between. The CDR3 length is 16 residues. CDR3 DNA: TGTGCCAGCAGTTTCTTGCGAATCACTCAAAGAAATGAGCAGTTCTTC. Encoded protein: CASSFLRITQRNEQFF.

The V gene is TRBV15, the J gene TRBJ2-3; 9 nucleotides line up with TRBD1. V lost 5 bases, J lost 2 bases, and 8 bases stayed unmatched. The CDR3 runs 16 residues. Germline lookup yields CDR1 LNHNV and CDR2 YYDKDF (reference sequence). The CDR3 reads CATSSRTGEITDTQYF. CDR3 sequence (DNA): TGTGCCACCAGCTCCCGGACAGGGGAGATCACAGATACGCAGTATTTT.

This clone was recorded at least ten times. The rearrangement joins TRBV21-1 to TRBJ2-7; the DNA was not compared with TRBD1, the D call given in the table. TRBV21-1 is a pseudogene segment. The length of the CDR3 is 15 residues. The CDR3 protein is CASSKKRDRAYEQYF. In DNA form, the CDR3 reads TGTGCCAGCAGCAAAAAGAGGGACAGGGCCTACGAGCAGTACTTC.

The chain employs TRBV7-6 and TRBJ2-1, with TRBD2 identical over 8 bases. CDR3 size: 15 residues. CDR1 SGHVS and CDR2 FNYEAQ come from the germline V gene. Trimming removed 5 bases from V and 4 bases from J; junction bases left unmatched: 7. CDR3 nucleotides: TGTGCCAGCAGCCCCGTGAGCGGGGGTTACAATGAGCAGTTCTTC. Its translation: CASSPVSGGYNEQFF.

The rearrangement joins TRBV6-2 or TRBV6-3 to TRBJ2-1; TRBD2 matches at 13 bases. Germline assignment: CDR1 MNHEY and CDR2 SVGEGT. The junction had 10 bases not matched to a gene; V was cut back by 2 bases and J by 0 bases. This CDR3 is 20 amino acids long. CDR3 in DNA: TGTGCCAGCAGTTACACCGGGACTAGCGGGATCCAATCCTCCTACAATGAGCAGTTCTTC. It codes for CASSYTGTSGIQSSYNEQFF.

CDR3 protein: CASSQDGAGNEQFF. The CDR3 coding sequence is TGTGCCAGCAGCCAAGATGGGGCGGGGAATGAGCAGTTCTTC. J is TRBJ2-1 and V is TRBV3-1 (or the pseudogene TRBV3-2), with a weak D call TRBD2 (6 bases). Deletions cut 0 bases from V and 7 bases from J, with 10 bases between. This CDR3 has 14 amino acids. Germline V gene sequence: CDR1 LGHDT, CDR2 YNNKEL (reference sequence).

The chain is built from TRBV5-1 and TRBJ2-2; D possibly corresponds to TRBD1 (5 bases). V was shortened by 4 bases and J by 5 bases, with 15 bases between the two germline ends. The CDR3 totals 15 residues. The germline V gene has CDR1 SGHRS and CDR2 YFSETQ. DNA for the CDR3: TGCGCCAGCAGCCCGGTCACAGGAAAGACCGGGGAGCTGTTTTTT. This gives the protein CASSPVTGKTGELFF.

The chain uses TRBV10-2 and TRBJ2-5; the D gene is possibly TRBD1 (6 bases). CDR3 length: 14 residues. Germline V gene sequence: CDR1 WSHSY, CDR2 SAAADI. The V end was cut by 6 bases, the J end by 5 bases, with 16 bases between. In DNA form, the CDR3 reads TGCGCCAGCAGGGACCTTGGGGGCGGGGAGACCCAGTACTTC. This encodes CASRDLGGGETQYF.

The chain joins TRBV30 to TRBJ1-1, with D possibly TRBD1 on 6 matching bases. CDR3 size: 15 residues. V lost 4 bases and J lost 0, with 15 bases in between. Germline V lookup: CDR1 GTSNPN, CDR2 SVGIG (reference sequence). The CDR3 sequence: CAWTGDYFMNTEAFF. The CDR3 DNA is TGTGCCTGGACAGGGGACTATTTCATGAACACTGAAGCTTTCTTT.

V and J are TRBV5-1 and TRBJ2-2; D is ambiguous. Trimming took off 5 bases at V and 0 bases at J, with 14 bases between the two ends. There are 16 residues in the CDR3. Looked up from germline, CDR1 is SGHRS and CDR2 is YFSETQ. CDR3 amino acids: CASRIRTAANTGELFF. CDR3 nucleotides: TGCGCCAGCAGGATAAGAACGGCGGCGAACACCGGGGAGCTGTTTTTT.